The rows below give T cell receptor beta chains drawn from one sample of a study of T-cell memory formation after mild COVID-19. TCRdb recomputed calls from the 5' RACE reads with MiXCR, one row per CDR3 protein. The sample includes 550,000 to 700,000 distinct CDR3 sequences, about 18% of them seen just once. Sequencing used PBMCs or a T cell subset sorted from them (not recorded which). The receptors come from an adult woman who had mild COVID-19 (a few samples of this study predate the infection). Cell type and time point are not known. CDR3s include the opening cysteine and the closing phenylalanine or tryptophan. D genes are given only for firm matches. Only part of the rows carry a size: once, few, many, or a class if the clone is expanded.

TRBJ2-7 . . TRBV12-3/TRBV12-4 TGTGCCAGCAGCCGGGACCGAGCCTACTACGAGCAGTACTTC CASSRDRAYYEQYF
TRBJ1-2 . TRBD1 TRBV7-2 TGTGCCAGCAGCAAACCCACGACAGGGGGCGACTATGGCTACACCTTC CASSKPTTGGDYGYTF
TRBJ2-1 many . TRBV5-1 TGCGCCAGCAGCCCGGGGTGGGGGCGAAGCGATGAGCAGTTCTTC CASSPGWGRSDEQFF
TRBJ2-3 . TRBD2 TRBV6-5 TGTGCCAGCAGTTATGGCGGCGGAATAGCGGGGGGCAGCACAGATACGCAGTATTTT CASSYGGGIAGGSTDTQYF
TRBJ2-1 few . TRBV6-1 TGTGCCAGCAGTCCAGTGGACAGATACAATGAGCAGTTCTTC CASSPVDRYNEQFF
TRBJ2-1 few TRBD1 TRBV5-4 TGTGCCAGCCGAGGACAGGGAGTCGATGAGCAGTTCTTC CASRGQGVDEQFF
TRBJ2-1 . TRBD2 TRBV7-9 TGTGCCAGCAGCTCCAGCGGGGAATCCTACAATGAGCAGTTCTTC CASSSSGESYNEQFF
TRBJ2-1 . TRBD2 TRBV7-2 TGTGCCAGCAGCCCGCGGACTAGCGGGAGCGGTGAGCAGTTCTTC CASSPRTSGSGEQFF
TRBJ2-7 . . TRBV2 TGTGCCAGCACCCCAGGGTACTACGAGCAGTACTTC CASTPGYYEQYF
TRBJ2-5 few . TRBV5-1 TGCGCCAGCAGCTCAGGGGTCCCCCAAGAGACCCAGTACTTC CASSSGVPQETQYF
TRBJ2-7 few . TRBV15 TGTGCCACCAGCACCCTGCTGGCGAGCTCCTACGAGCAGTACTTC CATSTLLASSYEQYF